These T cell receptor beta chains were read from a single sample in a study of blood T cells in healthy people across ages. TCRdb processed the 5' RACE reads anew with MiXCR; each CDR3 protein has one entry. Of 550,000 to 750,000 distinct CDR3 sequences in the sample, over 20% were seen once. The specimen sequenced was blood. These receptors were taken from a man between 65 and 85 years old in good health. Both conserved end residues are part of each CDR3. Fields, in order: D gene, V gene, clone size, J gene, CDR3 protein, CDR3 DNA. D genes are given only for firm matches. Some rows mark clone size as missing; the rest say once, few, many or name a class of expanded clone.

.	TRBV5-1	.	TRBJ2-5	CASSLLPTGVQETQYF	TGCGCCAGCAGCTTACTCCCGACAGGAGTCCAAGAGACCCAGTACTTC
TRBD2	TRBV11-2	.	TRBJ2-3	CASSLASGYSTDTQYF	TGTGCCAGCAGCTTAGCTAGCGGGTATAGCACAGATACGCAGTATTTT
.	TRBV28	many	TRBJ2-1	CASSRSDEQFF	TGTGCCAGCAGTAGGAGCGATGAGCAGTTCTTC
TRBD2	TRBV3-1	.	TRBJ2-1	CASSQDGVLAGEQFF	TGTGCCAGCAGCCAAGACGGTGTCCTAGCGGGAGAGCAGTTCTTC
.	TRBV30	few	TRBJ1-1	CAWSPGVRTEAFF	TGTGCCTGGTCCCCCGGGGTAAGGACTGAAGCTTTCTTT
TRBD2	TRBV4-2	many	TRBJ2-7	CASSATSVAEQYF	TGTGCCAGCAGCGCTACTAGCGTCGCCGAGCAGTACTTC
TRBD2	TRBV6-6	few	TRBJ2-2	CASSSSGKNTGELFF	TGTGCCAGCAGCTCTAGCGGAAAGAACACCGGGGAGCTGTTTTTT
.	TRBV20-1	.	TRBJ2-5	CSARDGRVKTQYF	TGCAGTGCTAGAGATGGGCGGGTTAAGACCCAGTACTTC
TRBD2	TRBV5-1	.	TRBJ2-1	CASSSVAGGPYNEQFF	TGCGCCAGCAGCTCAGTAGCGGGAGGCCCATACAATGAGCAGTTCTTC
TRBD1	TRBV4-1	.	TRBJ1-1	CASSPQRDRGRRTEAFF	TGCGCCAGCAGCCCCCAAAGGGACAGGGGGCGGAGAACTGAAGCTTTCTTT
.	TRBV3-1	many	TRBJ2-1	CASSQDPGSSNEQFF	TGTGCCAGCAGCCAAGATCCGGGTAGCTCCAATGAGCAGTTCTTC
.	TRBV28	.	TRBJ2-3	CASSRTGISTDTQYF	TGTGCCAGCAGTCGCACAGGGATCAGCACAGATACGCAGTATTTT
.	TRBV10-3	.	TRBJ2-7	CAISETETRTYEQYF	TGTGCCATCAGTGAGACAGAGACTAGGACCTACGAGCAGTACTTC
TRBD2	TRBV4-1	few	TRBJ2-3	CASSQEGAGGWTDTQYF	TGCGCCAGCAGCCAAGAGGGGGCGGGGGGTTGGACAGATACGCAGTATTTT
.	TRBV20-1	.	TRBJ2-6	CSASLLEYSGANVLTF	TGCAGTGCTAGCCTCTTGGAATACTCTGGGGCCAACGTCCTGACTTTC
.	TRBV5-5	.	TRBJ2-7	CASSLGTVTHEQYF	TGTGCCAGCAGCTTGGGGACAGTTACCCACGAGCAGTACTTC
.	TRBV6-2/TRBV6-3	.	TRBJ2-7	CASSSGYLGDYEQYF	TGTGCCAGCAGTTCGGGCTACCTTGGGGACTACGAGCAGTACTTC
.	TRBV6-5	few	TRBJ2-2	CASSYRDTGELFF	TGTGCCAGCAGTTATCGGGACACCGGGGAGCTGTTTTTT
.	TRBV6-1	.	TRBJ2-6	CASSEEGRVRGVLTF	TGTGCCAGCAGTGAAGAGGGTCGGGTCAGGGGTGTCCTGACTTTC
TRBD2	TRBV3-1	.	TRBJ2-3	CASSQTSGSTDTQYF	TGTGCCAGCAGCCAAACTAGCGGGAGTACAGATACGCAGTATTTT
.	TRBV4-3	many	TRBJ2-3	CASSQGGQNTQYF	TGCGCCAGCAGCCAAGGAGGGCAAAATACGCAGTATTTT
.	TRBV3-1	few	TRBJ1-1	CASSLGLAEAFF	TGTGCCAGCAGCCTTGGACTTGCTGAAGCTTTCTTT
.	TRBV7-9	.	TRBJ2-5	CASSLAHGGIGRAVGTQYF	TGTGCCAGCAGCTTAGCGCACGGGGGAATTGGGCGAGCGGTAGGGACCCAGTACTTC
.	TRBV7-2	.	TRBJ1-1	CASSLGWNTEVFF	TGTGCCAGCAGCTTAGGATGGAACACTGAAGTTTTCTTT
.	TRBV2	.	TRBJ2-5	CASSDSGVKWFF	TGTGCCAGCAGTGATTCGGGAGTGAAATGGTTCTTC
.	TRBV20-1	.	TRBJ2-4	CSARSLAKNIQYF	TGCAGTGCTCGGTCACTAGCCAAAAACATTCAGTACTTC
TRBD1	TRBV11-2	few	TRBJ2-3	CASSSGQGGTDTQYF	TGTGCCAGCAGCTCCGGACAGGGCGGCACAGATACGCAGTATTTT
.	TRBV7-3	once	TRBJ2-3	CASTLGVGNTQYF	TGTGCTAGCACCCTGGGCGTCGGGAATACGCAGTATTTT
.	TRBV20-1	many	TRBJ2-2	CSARGGPNTGELFF	TGCAGTGCTAGGGGAGGACCAAACACCGGGGAGCTGTTTTTT